This T cell receptor (beta chain) was retrieved from a study of cytomegalovirus exposure and HLA in healthy donors. Overall study context: In a later analysis, the 110 or so validation repertoires were reported to have used the same platform as the approximately 690 first-cohort repertoires. General study results and limits: Cytomegalovirus status, reportedly, was diagnosed with high specificity and sensitivity by the classifier. A later analysis found first-cohort TCR clusters tended to co-occur in the 130 or so validation repertoires.

Profiled with immunoSEQ multiplex PCR; TCRdb holds only in-frame clones, not every one. The data hold about 160,000 clones, with less than 90% observed a single time. On this clone: Its antigen is unidentified.

The trim removed 1 base at V and 5 bases at J, leaving 4 bases unmatched. Looked up from germline, CDR1 is MNHNS and CDR2 is SASEGT. The CDR3 is made up of 15 amino acids. Sequenced sample: PBMCs. This TCR was recovered from a young woman in good health and CMV-seronegative. The chain joins TRBV6-1 to TRBJ2-1; TRBD1 aligns across 8 bases. Here the CDR3 DNA reads TGTGCCAGCAGTGAAGGGACAGGGTTCCACAATGAGCAGTTCTTC. It encodes CASSEGTGFHNEQFF.